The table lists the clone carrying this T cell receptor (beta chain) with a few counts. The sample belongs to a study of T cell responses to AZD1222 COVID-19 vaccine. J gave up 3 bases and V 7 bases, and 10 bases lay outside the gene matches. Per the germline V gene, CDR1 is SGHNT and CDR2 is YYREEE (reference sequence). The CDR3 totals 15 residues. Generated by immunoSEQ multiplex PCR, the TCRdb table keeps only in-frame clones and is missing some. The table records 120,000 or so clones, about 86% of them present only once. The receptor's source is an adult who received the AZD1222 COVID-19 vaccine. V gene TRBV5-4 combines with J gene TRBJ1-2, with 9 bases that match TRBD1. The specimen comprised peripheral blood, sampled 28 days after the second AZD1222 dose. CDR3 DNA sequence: TGTGCCAGCGGGACAGGGCTCCAGCTGGACTATGGCTACACCTTC. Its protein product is CASGTGLQLDYGYTF. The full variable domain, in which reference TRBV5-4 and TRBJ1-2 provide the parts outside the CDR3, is ETGVTQSPTHLIKTRGQQVTLRCSSQSGHNTVSWYQQALGQGPQFIFQYYREEENGRGNFPPRFSGLQFPNYSSELNVNALELDDSALYLCASGTGLQLDYGYTFGSGTRLTVV.